This TCR beta chain is drawn from a study of T cell responses to AZD1222 COVID-19 vaccine. About the study: Second doses that came at about 4 or about 12 weeks were put together. General study points: Seropositive status at baseline applied to only 5 or 6 AZD1222 recipients.

With V trimmed by 3 bases and J by 4 bases, 2 bases remained unmatched. Per germline, CDR1 SGHDT and CDR2 YYEEEE. The CDR3 is 13 residues long. Method: immunoSEQ multiplex PCR; TCRdb's copy keeps in-frame clones and lacks some. Here the sample spans about 140,000 clones, 90% being singletons. As concerns this clone: Antigen specificity is unknown.

This TCR derives from an adult in good health. V and J are TRBV5-6 and TRBJ2-5; 8 bases match TRBD1. Sequences were derived from peripheral blood, sampled on day 0 of AZD1222 vaccination. The CDR3 DNA reads TGTGCCAGCAGCTGGACAGGGAGAGAGACCCAGTACTTC. Protein sequence: CASSWTGRETQYF.